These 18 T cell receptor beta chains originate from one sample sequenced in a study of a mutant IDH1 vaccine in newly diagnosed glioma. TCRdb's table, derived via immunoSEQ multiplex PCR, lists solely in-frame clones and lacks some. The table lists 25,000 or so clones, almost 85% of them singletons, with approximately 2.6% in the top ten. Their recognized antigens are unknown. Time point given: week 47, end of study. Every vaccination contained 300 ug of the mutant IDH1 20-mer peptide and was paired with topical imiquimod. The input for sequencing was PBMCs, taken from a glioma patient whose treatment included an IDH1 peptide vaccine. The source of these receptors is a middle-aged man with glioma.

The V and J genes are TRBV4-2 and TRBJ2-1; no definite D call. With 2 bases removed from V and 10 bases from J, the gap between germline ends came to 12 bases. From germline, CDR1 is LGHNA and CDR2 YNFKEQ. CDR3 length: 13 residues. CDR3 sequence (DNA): TGTGCCAGCAGCCAACGCCTGGAATTGGAGCAGTTCTTC. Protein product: CASSQRLELEQFF.

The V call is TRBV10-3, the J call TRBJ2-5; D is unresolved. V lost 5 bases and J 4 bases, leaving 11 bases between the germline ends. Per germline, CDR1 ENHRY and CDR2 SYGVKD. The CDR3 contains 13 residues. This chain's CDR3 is CAISSLKVETQYF. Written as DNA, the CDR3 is TGTGCCATCAGTTCTTTGAAAGTAGAGACCCAGTACTTC.

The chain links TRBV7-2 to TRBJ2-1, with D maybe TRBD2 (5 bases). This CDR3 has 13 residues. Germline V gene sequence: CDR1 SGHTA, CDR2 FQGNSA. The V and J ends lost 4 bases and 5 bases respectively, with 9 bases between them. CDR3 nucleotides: TGTGCCAGCAGCTCGGACTCTCACAATGAGCAGTTCTTC. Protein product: CASSSDSHNEQFF.

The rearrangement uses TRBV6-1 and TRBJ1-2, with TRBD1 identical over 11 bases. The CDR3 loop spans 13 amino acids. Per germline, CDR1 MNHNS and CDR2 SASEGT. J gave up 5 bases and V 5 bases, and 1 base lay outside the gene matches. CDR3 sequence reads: CASSRDRGYGYTF. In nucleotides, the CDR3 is TGTGCCAGCAGTCGGGACAGGGGGTATGGCTACACCTTC.

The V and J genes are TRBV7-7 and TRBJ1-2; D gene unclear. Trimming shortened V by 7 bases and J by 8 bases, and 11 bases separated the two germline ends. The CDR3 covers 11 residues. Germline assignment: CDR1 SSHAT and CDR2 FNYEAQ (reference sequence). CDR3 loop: CASILTPGYTF. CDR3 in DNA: TGTGCCAGCATCCTAACTCCCGGCTACACCTTC.

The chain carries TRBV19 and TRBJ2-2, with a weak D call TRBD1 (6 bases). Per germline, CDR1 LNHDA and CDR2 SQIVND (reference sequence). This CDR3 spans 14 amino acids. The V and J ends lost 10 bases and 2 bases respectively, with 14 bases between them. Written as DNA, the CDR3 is TGTGCCACCACCGGGACACTTAACACCGGGGAGCTGTTTTTT. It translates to CATTGTLNTGELFF.

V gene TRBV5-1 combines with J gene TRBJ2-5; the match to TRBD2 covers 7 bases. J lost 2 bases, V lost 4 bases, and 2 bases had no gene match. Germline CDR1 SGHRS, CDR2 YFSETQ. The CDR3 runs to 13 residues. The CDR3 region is CASSRGLQETQYF. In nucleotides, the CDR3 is TGCGCCAGCAGCAGGGGACTACAAGAGACCCAGTACTTC.

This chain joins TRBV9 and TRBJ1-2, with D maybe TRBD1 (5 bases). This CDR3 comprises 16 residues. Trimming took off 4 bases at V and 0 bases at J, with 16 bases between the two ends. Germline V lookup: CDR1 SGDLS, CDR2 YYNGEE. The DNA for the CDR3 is TGTGCCAGCAGCACTCCAATACAGGATTCTAACTATGGCTACACCTTC. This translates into CASSTPIQDSNYGYTF. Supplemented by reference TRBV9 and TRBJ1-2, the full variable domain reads DSGVTQTPKHLITATGQRVTLRCSPRSGDLSVYWYQQSLDQGLQFLIQYYNGEERAKGNILERFSAQQFPDLHSELNLSSLELGDSALYFCASSTPIQDSNYGYTFGSGTRLTVV.

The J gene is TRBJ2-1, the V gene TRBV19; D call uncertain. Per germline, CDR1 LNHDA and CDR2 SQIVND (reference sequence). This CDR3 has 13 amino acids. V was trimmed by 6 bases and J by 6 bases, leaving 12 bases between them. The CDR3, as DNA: TGTGCCAGTAGGGCGGTTGACGGCAATGAGCAGTTCTTC. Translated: CASRAVDGNEQFF.

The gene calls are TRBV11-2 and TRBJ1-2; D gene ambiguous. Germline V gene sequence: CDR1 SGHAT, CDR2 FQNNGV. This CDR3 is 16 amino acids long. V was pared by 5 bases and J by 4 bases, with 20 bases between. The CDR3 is CASSRRTGSLAYGYTF. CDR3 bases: TGTGCCAGCAGCCGACGGACGGGGAGTTTAGCCTATGGCTACACCTTC.

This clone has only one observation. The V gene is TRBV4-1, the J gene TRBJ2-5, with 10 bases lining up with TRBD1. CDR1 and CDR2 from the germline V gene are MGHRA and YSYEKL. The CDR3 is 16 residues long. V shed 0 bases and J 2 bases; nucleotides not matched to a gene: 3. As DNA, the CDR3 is TGCGCCAGCAGCCAAGAGACAGGGGGCGGACAAGAGACCCAGTACTTC. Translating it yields CASSQETGGGQETQYF.

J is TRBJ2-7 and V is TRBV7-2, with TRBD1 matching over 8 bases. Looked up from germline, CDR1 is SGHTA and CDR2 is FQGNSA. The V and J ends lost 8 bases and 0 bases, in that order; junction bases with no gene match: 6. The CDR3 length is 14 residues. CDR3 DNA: TGTGCCAGCGGAGGTGGGACAGGCTCCTACGAGCAGTACTTC. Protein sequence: CASGGGTGSYEQYF.

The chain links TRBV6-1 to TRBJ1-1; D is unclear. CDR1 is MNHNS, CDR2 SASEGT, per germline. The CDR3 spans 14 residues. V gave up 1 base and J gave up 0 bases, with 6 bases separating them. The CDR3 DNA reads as TGTGCCAGCAGTGAAGGAGGGCTGAACACTGAAGCTTTCTTT. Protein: CASSEGGLNTEAFF.

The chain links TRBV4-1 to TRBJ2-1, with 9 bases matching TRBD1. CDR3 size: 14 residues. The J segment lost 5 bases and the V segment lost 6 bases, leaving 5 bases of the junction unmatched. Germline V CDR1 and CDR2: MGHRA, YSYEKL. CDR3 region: CASRKDRGHNEQFF. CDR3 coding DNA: TGCGCCAGCAGGAAGGACAGGGGTCACAATGAGCAGTTCTTC.

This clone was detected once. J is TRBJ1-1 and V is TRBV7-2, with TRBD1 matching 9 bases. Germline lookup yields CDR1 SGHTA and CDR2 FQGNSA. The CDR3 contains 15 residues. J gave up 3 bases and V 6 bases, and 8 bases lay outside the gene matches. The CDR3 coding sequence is TGTGCCAGCAGTTTTCGACAGGGGGGATACACTGAAGCTTTCTTT. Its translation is CASSFRQGGYTEAFF. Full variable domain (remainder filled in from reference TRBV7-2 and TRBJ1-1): GAGVSQSPSNKVTEKGKDVELRCDPISGHTALYWYRQSLGQGLEFLIYFQGNSAPDKSGLPSDRFSAERTGGSVSTLTIQRTQQEDSAVYLCASSFRQGGYTEAFFGQGTRLTVV.

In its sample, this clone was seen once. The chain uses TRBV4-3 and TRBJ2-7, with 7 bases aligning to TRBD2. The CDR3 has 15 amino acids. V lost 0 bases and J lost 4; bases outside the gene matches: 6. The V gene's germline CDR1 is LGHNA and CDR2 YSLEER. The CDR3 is CASSQDLLAVYEQYF. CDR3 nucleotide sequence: TGCGCCAGCAGCCAAGATCTGCTAGCGGTTTACGAGCAGTACTTC.

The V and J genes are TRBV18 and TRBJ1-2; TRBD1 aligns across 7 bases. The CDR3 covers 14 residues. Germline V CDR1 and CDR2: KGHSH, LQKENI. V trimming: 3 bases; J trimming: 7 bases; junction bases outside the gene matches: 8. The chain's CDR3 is CASSPLGTVAGYTF. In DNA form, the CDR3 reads TGTGCCAGCTCACCTCTCGGGACAGTTGCTGGCTACACCTTC.

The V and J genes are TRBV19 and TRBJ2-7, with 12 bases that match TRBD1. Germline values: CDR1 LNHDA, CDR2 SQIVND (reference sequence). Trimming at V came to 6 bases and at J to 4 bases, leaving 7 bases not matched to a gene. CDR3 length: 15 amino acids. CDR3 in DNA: TGTGCCAGTAGCCCACGGGACAGGGGGCCTTACGAGCAGTACTTC. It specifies CASSPRDRGPYEQYF.